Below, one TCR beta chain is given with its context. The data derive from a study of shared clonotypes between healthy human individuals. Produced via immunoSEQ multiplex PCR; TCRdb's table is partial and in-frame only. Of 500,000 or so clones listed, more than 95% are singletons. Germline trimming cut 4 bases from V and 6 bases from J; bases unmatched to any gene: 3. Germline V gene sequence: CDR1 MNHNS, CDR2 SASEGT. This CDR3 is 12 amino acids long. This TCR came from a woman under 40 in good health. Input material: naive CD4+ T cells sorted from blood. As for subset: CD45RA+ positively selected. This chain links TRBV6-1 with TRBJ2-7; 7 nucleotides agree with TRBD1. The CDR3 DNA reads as TGTGCCAGCAGTGCTCACAGGGGCGAGCAGTACTTC. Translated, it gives CASSAHRGEQYF.